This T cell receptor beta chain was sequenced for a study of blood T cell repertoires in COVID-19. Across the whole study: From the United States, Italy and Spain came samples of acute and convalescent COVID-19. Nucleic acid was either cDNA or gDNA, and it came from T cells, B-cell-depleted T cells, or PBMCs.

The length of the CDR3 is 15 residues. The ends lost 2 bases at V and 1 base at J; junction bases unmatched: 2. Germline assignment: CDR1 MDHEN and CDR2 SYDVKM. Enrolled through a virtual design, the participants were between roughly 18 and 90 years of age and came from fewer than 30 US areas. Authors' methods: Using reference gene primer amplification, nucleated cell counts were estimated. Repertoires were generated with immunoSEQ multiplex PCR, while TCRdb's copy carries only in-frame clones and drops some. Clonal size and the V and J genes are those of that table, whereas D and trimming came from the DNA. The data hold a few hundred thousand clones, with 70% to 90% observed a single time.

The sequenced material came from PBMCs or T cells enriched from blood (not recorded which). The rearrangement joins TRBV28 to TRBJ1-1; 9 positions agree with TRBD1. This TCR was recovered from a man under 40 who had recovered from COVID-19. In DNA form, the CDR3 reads TGTGCCAGCAGTTTACCGACAGGGGGGAACACTGAAGCTTTCTTT. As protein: CASSLPTGGNTEAFF.